This T cell receptor beta chain was found in a study of a mutant IDH1 vaccine in newly diagnosed glioma. Background on the study: The first vaccination came 4-6 weeks after radiotherapy alone, or with temozolomide cycles. Every participant had undergone radiotherapy, temozolomide, or both before, and most underwent both. The timing of visit V12 was week 35, and that of visit V13 was week 47.

In regard to this clone: Its specificity is unknown.

Method: immunoSEQ multiplex PCR; TCRdb's copy keeps in-frame clones and lacks some. Found here are 84,000 or so clones, approximately 75% of them singletons; the top ten hold around 5.3%. The V end lost 5 bases, the J end lost 3 bases, and 11 bases lay between the germline ends. CDR1 SEHNR and CDR2 FQNEAQ come from the germline V gene (reference sequence). The CDR3 is 14 amino acids. Time point indicated: week 47, end of study. Mutant IDH1 20-mer peptide, at 300 ug, made up each vaccine dose, with topical imiquimod. This chain uses TRBV7-9 with TRBJ1-5; D unresolved. The receptor comes from a man aged 40-50 years with glioma. Sample: PBMCs, taken from a glioma patient whose treatment included an IDH1 peptide vaccine. The chain's CDR3 is CASSQDGFNQPQHF. The CDR3 bases are TGTGCCAGCAGCCAGGACGGATTCAATCAGCCCCAGCATTTT.